One and the same sample provided the 15 T cell receptor beta chains below, sequenced in a study of T cell responses to AZD1222 COVID-19 vaccine. Here immunoSEQ multiplex PCR was the method, and the copy in TCRdb shows in-frame clones only, minus some. The sample includes 190,000 or so clones, about 93% of them seen just once. The sample was peripheral blood, taken 28 days after the second AZD1222 dose. The receptors here all came from an adult who received the AZD1222 COVID-19 vaccine.

The chain couples TRBV5-1 to TRBJ2-1, with no clear D. The ends were cut back, 0 bases at V and 1 base at J, with 8 bases in the middle. Germline V gene lookup returns CDR1 SGHRS and CDR2 YFSETQ. The CDR3 spans 15 residues. The CDR3 loop reads CASSLASASYNEQFF. The DNA of the CDR3 is TGCGCCAGCAGCTTGGCTTCGGCTTCCTACAATGAGCAGTTCTTC.

The chain is built from TRBV27 and TRBJ1-2; no clear D gene. Trimming pared 4 bases from V and 2 bases from J, leaving 8 bases between. The CDR3 sequence is 13 residues long. Germline V gene sequence: CDR1 MNHEY, CDR2 SMNVEV (reference sequence). CDR3 nucleotides: TGTGCCAGCAGTTGGAGCAGGAACTATGGCTACACCTTC. It encodes CASSWSRNYGYTF.

The chain recombines TRBV12-5 with TRBJ2-3, with TRBD2 matching over 11 bases. V lost 2 bases, J lost 8 bases, and 18 bases stayed unmatched. This CDR3 comprises 19 residues. Germline CDR1 reads LGHNT; CDR2 reads FRNRAP. CDR3 DNA: TGTGCTAGTGGTTTGTCCTCTTCACTAGCGGGGGCGCCCGGAGGTACGCAGTATTTT. Translating it yields CASGLSSSLAGAPGGTQYF.

The genes are TRBV18 and TRBJ2-7; TRBD1 aligns across 9 bases. The CDR3 extends over 16 amino acids. J lost 4 bases, V lost 2 bases, and 9 bases had no gene match. Germline assignment: CDR1 KGHSH and CDR2 LQKENI. The CDR3 DNA reads TGTGCCAGCTCACCAGGCCCCTTGACAGGGGGGTACGAGCAGTACTTC. Its protein is CASSPGPLTGGYEQYF.

This clone was seen a handful of times. The chain carries TRBV5-6 and TRBJ1-5; D possibly corresponds to TRBD1 (6 bases). This CDR3 comprises 16 residues. Germline-derived CDR1 and CDR2 are SGHDT and YYEEEE. With 3 bases removed from V and 7 bases from J, the gap between germline ends came to 20 bases. The CDR3: CASSSTTGFFEQPQHF. CDR3 nucleotide sequence: TGTGCCAGCAGCTCAACTACAGGGTTTTTCGAGCAGCCCCAGCATTTT.

The V gene is TRBV3-1 (or the pseudogene TRBV3-2), the J gene TRBJ1-6; D unclear. Germline V gives CDR1 LGHDT, CDR2 YNNKEL (reference sequence). Trimming shortened V by 2 bases and J by 6 bases, and 11 bases separated the two germline ends. The CDR3 loop spans 15 amino acids. This CDR3 reads CASSQIPGSNSPLHF. CDR3 DNA sequence: TGTGCCAGCAGCCAAATTCCGGGGAGTAATTCACCCCTCCACTTT.

This clone was observed once. The chain uses TRBV24-1 and TRBJ1-2; 12 nucleotides align to TRBD1. Germline V CDR1 and CDR2: KGHDR, SFDVKD. The V gene end was trimmed by 3 bases and the J gene end by 8 bases; junction bases not matched to a gene: 9. The length of the CDR3 is 16 residues. The CDR3 DNA follows: TGTGCCACCAGTGATACAGGGACAGGGGGCCTAGGGGGCTACACCTTC. Protein sequence: CATSDTGTGGLGGYTF.

The chain has TRBV6-5 and TRBJ2-3; possibly TRBD2 for D (7 bases). This CDR3 comprises 15 residues. Trimming stripped 0 bases from V and 4 bases from J, with 11 bases between. CDR1 MNHEY and CDR2 SVGAGI come from the germline V gene. The CDR3 here is CASSYSKGGSDTQYF. The CDR3 region has the DNA TGTGCCAGCAGTTACTCGAAGGGGGGGTCAGATACGCAGTATTTT.

The chain couples TRBV9 to TRBJ1-3; D perhaps matches TRBD1 (6 bases). The CDR3 is 16 residues long. The germline V gene has CDR1 SGDLS and CDR2 YYNGEE. V lost 0 bases and J 0 bases, leaving 10 bases between the germline ends. CDR3 nucleotide sequence: TGTGCCAGCAGCGTAGGGACAGTGCTCTCTGGAAACACCATATATTTT. It yields the protein CASSVGTVLSGNTIYF. Full variable domain (remainder filled in from reference TRBV9 and TRBJ1-3): DSGVTQTPKHLITATGQRVTLRCSPRSGDLSVYWYQQSLDQGLQFLIQYYNGEERAKGNILERFSAQQFPDLHSELNLSSLELGDSALYFCASSVGTVLSGNTIYFGEGSWLTVV.

This chain connects TRBV2 to TRBJ1-4; perhaps TRBD1 as D (5 bases). The germline V gene has CDR1 SNHLY and CDR2 FYNNEI. V dropped 7 bases and J dropped 4 bases, with 10 bases sitting between them. The CDR3 has 13 residues. The CDR3: CASNTDSNEKLFF. Here the CDR3 DNA reads TGTGCCAGCAACACCGACAGTAATGAAAAACTGTTTTTT.

This clone was detected only once. The gene calls are TRBV9 and TRBJ1-1; D call uncertain. The germline V gene encodes CDR1 SGDLS and CDR2 YYNGEE. The CDR3 loop spans 13 amino acids. V lost 0 bases and J lost 6, with 9 bases in between. The CDR3 nucleotides read TGTGCCAGCAGCGTAGGCGGGGAGCCTGAAGCTTTCTTT. This codes for CASSVGGEPEAFF.

This sequence joins TRBV3-1 (or the pseudogene TRBV3-2) and TRBJ1-1; D is undetermined. The CDR3 length is 15 residues. CDR1 and CDR2 (germline): LGHDT, YNNKEL (reference sequence). Between the trimmed V and J ends, which lost 1 base and 4 bases, there was a span of 13 bases. The CDR3 region has the DNA TGTGCCAGCAGCCAAGCGGAGGCGTTGGGCACTGAAGCTTTCTTT. This codes for CASSQAEALGTEAFF.

The rearrangement joins TRBV6-1 to TRBJ1-2; D gene ambiguous. The V gene lost 1 base and the J gene lost 6 bases, with 9 bases spanning the gap. The CDR3 loop spans 13 amino acids. Germline V gene data show CDR1 as MNHNS and CDR2 as SASEGT. The CDR3 bases are TGTGCCAGCAGTGAAGGGGAGACTCATGGCTACACCTTC. Protein sequence: CASSEGETHGYTF.

A note on this clone: The sample contains more than one DNA sequence encoding this CDR3. This chain links TRBV5-4 with TRBJ1-1, with D maybe TRBD1 (6 bases). V lost 0 bases and J lost 6, with 9 bases in between. This CDR3 contains 13 residues. CDR1 and CDR2 (germline): SGHNT, YYREEE (reference sequence). The CDR3 region has the DNA TGTGCCAGCAGCTTGGAGGGGGGCGCTGAAGCTTTCTTT. Protein sequence: CASSLEGGAEAFF.

The V gene is TRBV28, the J gene TRBJ1-4; 9 positions agree with TRBD1. The J segment lost 2 bases and the V segment lost 4 bases, leaving 2 bases of the junction unmatched. The germline gives CDR1 MDHEN, CDR2 SYDVKM. The CDR3 is made up of 15 amino acids. The CDR3 protein is CASSYRGRTNEKLFF. CDR3 DNA sequence: TGTGCCAGCAGTTACAGGGGGCGGACTAATGAAAAACTGTTTTTT.